These T cell receptor beta chains were read from a single sample in a study of beta chain features in type 1 diabetes. TCRdb keeps only in-frame clones here, not all; method: immunoSEQ multiplex PCR. The table lists 45,000 to 60,000 clones, around 60% of them singletons. The sample consisted of stem cell memory CD4+ T cells from blood. The receptors come from a woman in her thirties with type 1 diabetes. Both conserved end residues are part of each CDR3. The D gene is left open where the match is weak. Rows may omit the clone size; those that give it use once, few, many or a size class.

TRBV7-8	-	TRBD2	TRBJ2-2	CASSLALWTSGRRELFF	TGTGCCAGCAGCTTAGCGCTCTGGACTAGCGGGAGGCGGGAGCTGTTTTTT
TRBV13	-	-	TRBJ1-1	CASSLGPGLPGYNTEAFF	TGTGCCAGCAGCTTAGGCCCCGGGCTTCCGGGATACAACACTGAAGCTTTCTTT
TRBV19	few	-	TRBJ1-5	CASNDYSNQPQHF	TGTGCCAGTAATGACTATAGCAATCAGCCCCAGCATTTT
TRBV2	few	-	TRBJ1-1	CAGRQVNTEAFF	TGTGCCGGAAGACAGGTCAACACTGAAGCTTTCTTT
TRBV25-1	-	TRBD2	TRBJ2-3	CASSESSGGTSGTDTQYF	TGTGCCAGCAGTGAATCATCAGGCGGGACTAGCGGCACAGATACGCAGTATTTT
TRBV19	-	-	TRBJ2-7	CASSMTGEGEQYF	TGTGCCAGTAGTATGACAGGGGAGGGCGAGCAGTACTTC
TRBV10-1	-	-	TRBJ2-7	CASSENWSSYEQYF	TGCGCCAGCAGTGAGAACTGGAGCTCCTACGAGCAGTACTTC
TRBV28	-	TRBD1	TRBJ2-3	CASTGTGIVYTQYF	TGTGCCAGCACCGGGACAGGGATCGTATATACGCAGTATTTT
TRBV29-1	-	-	TRBJ2-7	CSATHDFSYEQYF	TGCAGCGCCACCCACGACTTCTCCTACGAGCAGTACTTC
TRBV5-4	-	TRBD2	TRBJ2-1	CASSLDIASGSIDEQFF	TGTGCCAGCAGCTTGGACATAGCCAGCGGGAGTATCGATGAGCAGTTCTTC
TRBV29-1	few	TRBD1	TRBJ2-7	CSVEPTGDGPYEQYF	TGCAGCGTTGAGCCGACAGGGGACGGGCCATACGAGCAGTACTTC
TRBV2	few	-	TRBJ2-7	CASSMTRVEQYF	TGTGCCAGCAGCATGACTCGTGTCGAGCAGTACTTC
TRBV30	few	TRBD2	TRBJ2-1	CAGILTSGGNYNEQFF	TGTGCCGGAATCCTGACTAGCGGGGGAAACTACAATGAGCAGTTCTTC
TRBV2	few	TRBD2	TRBJ2-3	CASSLLAGVYDTQYF	TGTGCCAGCAGCCTCCTAGCGGGAGTATATGATACGCAGTATTTT
TRBV2	few	TRBD1	TRBJ2-1	CASSRDRGEQFF	TGTGCCAGCAGCCGGGACAGGGGTGAGCAGTTCTTC
TRBV5-4	-	TRBD2	TRBJ2-5	CASSLDGLAGQETQYF	TGTGCCAGCAGCTTGGACGGACTAGCGGGGCAAGAGACCCAGTACTTC
TRBV19	-	-	TRBJ2-3	CASSMSPTSDTQYF	TGTGCCAGTAGTATGTCCCCCACGAGCGATACGCAGTATTTT
TRBV9	few	-	TRBJ1-1	CASYGGADSMNTEAFF	TGTGCCAGCTATGGGGGGGCGGACTCTATGAACACTGAAGCTTTCTTT
TRBV7-9	-	-	TRBJ2-5	CASTPGLKIQETQYF	TGTGCCAGCACCCCGGGACTGAAAATTCAAGAGACCCAGTACTTC
TRBV11-2	-	-	TRBJ2-7	CASRHWKEDYEQYF	TGTGCCAGCAGACACTGGAAAGAGGACTACGAGCAGTACTTC
TRBV5-1	-	TRBD2	TRBJ2-3	CASSLAGGRVTDTQYF	TGCGCCAGCAGCCTGGCCGGCGGGAGGGTCACAGATACGCAGTATTTT
TRBV6-5	-	TRBD1	TRBJ2-7	CASSYEGTGGTYEQYF	TGTGCCAGCAGTTACGAAGGGACAGGGGGCACGTACGAGCAGTACTTC
TRBV27	few	TRBD1	TRBJ1-5	CASSLGSGGTQPQHF	TGTGCCAGCAGTCTGGGGTCAGGGGGGACTCAGCCCCAGCATTTT
TRBV18	-	TRBD2	TRBJ2-1	CASSPPAGALGNEQFF	TGTGCCAGCTCACCACCAGCGGGAGCCCTAGGGAATGAGCAGTTCTTC
TRBV5-1	-	TRBD1	TRBJ1-2	CASSLSPGGDGYTF	TGCGCCAGCAGCTTGAGCCCAGGGGGCGATGGCTACACCTTC
TRBV29-1	-	TRBD1	TRBJ1-1	CSVAQGIKGDTEAFF	TGCAGCGTGGCACAGGGGATTAAGGGGGACACTGAAGCTTTCTTT
TRBV2	-	-	TRBJ2-7	CASQSGGSSYEQYF	TGTGCCAGCCAATCTGGCGGTAGCTCCTACGAGCAGTACTTC
TRBV11-2	-	TRBD2	TRBJ2-7	CASTPFRGLALSGQYF	TGTGCCAGCACCCCGTTTCGGGGACTAGCGCTGTCCGGGCAGTACTTC
TRBV27	-	-	TRBJ1-2	CASSYEAESGYTF	TGTGCCAGCAGTTATGAAGCTGAGAGTGGCTACACCTTC
TRBV29-1	-	-	TRBJ1-1	CSVGGRENTEAFF	TGCAGCGTGGGAGGACGGGAGAACACTGAAGCTTTCTTT
TRBV7-6	-	TRBD2	TRBJ2-4	CASSLEASGNIQYF	TGTGCCAGCAGCTTAGAGGCTAGCGGAAACATTCAGTACTTC
TRBV7-9	-	TRBD1	TRBJ1-2	CASSFNLGQGNGYTF	TGTGCCAGCAGCTTTAACCTGGGACAGGGGAATGGCTACACCTTC
TRBV15	-	TRBD2	TRBJ2-1	CATSRPGASGSYEQFF	TGTGCCACCAGCAGACCAGGGGCTAGCGGGAGTTATGAGCAGTTCTTC
TRBV28	-	-	TRBJ2-7	CASSPNPGEQYF	TGTGCCAGCAGCCCGAATCCAGGGGAGCAGTACTTC
TRBV6-6	-	TRBD1	TRBJ2-7	CASSSGTGGEQYF	TGTGCCAGCAGTTCCGGGACAGGAGGAGAGCAGTACTTC
TRBV7-9	few	TRBD1	TRBJ2-7	CASNPHDRGQANEQYF	TGTGCCAGCAACCCGCATGACAGGGGGCAAGCTAACGAGCAGTACTTC
TRBV6-1	few	TRBD1	TRBJ2-1	CASSERWDRYNEQFF	TGTGCCAGCAGTGAAAGATGGGACAGGTACAATGAGCAGTTCTTC
TRBV5-1	-	TRBD1	TRBJ1-1	CASSNTGGSTEAFF	TGCGCCAGCAGCAACACAGGGGGCTCGACTGAAGCTTTCTTT
TRBV7-2	-	-	TRBJ2-5	CASSLNGGPQETQYF	TGTGCCAGCAGCTTAAACGGGGGGCCCCAAGAGACCCAGTACTTC
TRBV4-1	-	-	TRBJ2-7	CASSQLFTRYSYEQYF	TGCGCCAGCAGCCAACTATTCACTAGGTACTCCTACGAGCAGTACTTC
TRBV9	-	-	TRBJ1-4	CASSARGEVNEKLFF	TGTGCCAGCAGCGCCCGGGGGGAAGTCAATGAAAAACTGTTTTTT
TRBV7-9	-	-	TRBJ2-7	CASSSTVATGDEQYF	TGTGCCAGCAGCTCGACGGTAGCGACAGGAGACGAGCAGTACTTC
TRBV6-4	-	-	TRBJ2-4	CSTNPDCSTIAKNIQYF	TGTTCCACAAACCCGGACTGTTCGACTATAGCCAAAAACATTCAGTACTTC
TRBV6-4	-	TRBD1	TRBJ1-5	CASSVAGGGNQPQHF	TGTGCCAGCAGTGTAGCAGGGGGCGGCAATCAGCCCCAGCATTTT
TRBV10-3	few	TRBD2	TRBJ2-1	CATGGARGEQFF	TGTGCCACCGGGGGGGCAAGGGGCGAGCAGTTCTTC
TRBV6-1	-	TRBD1	TRBJ1-1	CASSEWKGAITEAFF	TGTGCCAGCAGTGAATGGAAGGGGGCGATCACTGAAGCTTTCTTT
TRBV30	-	TRBD2	TRBJ2-7	CAWRDSGIRIEQYF	TGTGCCTGGAGGGATAGCGGGATCCGGATCGAGCAGTACTTC
TRBV5-8	-	-	TRBJ2-7	CASRNNYIAYEQYF	TGTGCCAGCAGGAATAACTACATAGCCTACGAGCAGTACTTC
TRBV7-9	once	-	TRBJ2-7	CASSLFGREDYEQYF	TGTGCCAGCAGCTTATTCGGCAGGGAAGACTACGAGCAGTACTTC
TRBV2	-	-	TRBJ2-1	CASSVLAGNNEQFF	TGTGCCAGCAGTGTGCTGGCGGGGAACAATGAGCAGTTCTTC
TRBV2	-	-	TRBJ2-5	CASRAQGGGQETQYF	TGTGCCAGCAGAGCTCAGGGAGGGGGACAAGAGACCCAGTACTTC